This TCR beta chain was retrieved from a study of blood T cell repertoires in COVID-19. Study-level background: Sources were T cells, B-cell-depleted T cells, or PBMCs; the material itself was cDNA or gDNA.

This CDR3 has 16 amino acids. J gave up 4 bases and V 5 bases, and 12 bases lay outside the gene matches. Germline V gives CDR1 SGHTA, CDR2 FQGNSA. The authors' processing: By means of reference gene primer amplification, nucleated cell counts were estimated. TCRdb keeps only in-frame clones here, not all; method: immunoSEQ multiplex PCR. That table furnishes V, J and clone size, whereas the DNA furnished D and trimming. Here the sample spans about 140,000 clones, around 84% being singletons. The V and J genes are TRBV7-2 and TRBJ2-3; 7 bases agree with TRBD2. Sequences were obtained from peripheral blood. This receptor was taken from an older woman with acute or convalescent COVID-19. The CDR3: CASSPPGLSMPDTQYF. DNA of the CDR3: TGTGCCAGCAGCCCCCCGGGACTAAGTATGCCAGATACGCAGTATTTT. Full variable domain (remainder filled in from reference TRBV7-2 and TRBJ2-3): GAGVSQSPSNKVTEKGKDVELRCDPISGHTALYWYRQSLGQGLEFLIYFQGNSAPDKSGLPSDRFSAERTGGSVSTLTIQRTQQEDSAVYLCASSPPGLSMPDTQYFGPGTRLTVL.